This T cell receptor beta chain was obtained from a study of T cell responses to AZD1222 COVID-19 vaccine. The CDR3 runs 15 residues. Germline V gene sequence: CDR1 SGHRS, CDR2 YFSETQ. Trimming took 1 base from V and 6 from J, leaving 11 bases between them. As regards this clone: As yet, its antigen is unknown.

The method was immunoSEQ multiplex PCR; TCRdb's version includes in-frame clones alone and lacks a portion of them. Here the sample spans approximately 90,000 clones, approximately 91% being singletons. Study-wide results and limits: Among spike-specific TCRs, nearly half reportedly target unmutated variant regions.

This clonotype was sampled from an adult in good health. The sequences come from peripheral blood, collected on day 0 of AZD1222 vaccination. The J gene is TRBJ1-6, the V gene TRBV5-1; possible D gene TRBD1, 5 bases. The CDR3 DNA follows: TGCGCCAGCAGCTTGAGGGGCGGGTTTAATTCACCCCTCCACTTT. It yields the protein CASSLRGGFNSPLHF.